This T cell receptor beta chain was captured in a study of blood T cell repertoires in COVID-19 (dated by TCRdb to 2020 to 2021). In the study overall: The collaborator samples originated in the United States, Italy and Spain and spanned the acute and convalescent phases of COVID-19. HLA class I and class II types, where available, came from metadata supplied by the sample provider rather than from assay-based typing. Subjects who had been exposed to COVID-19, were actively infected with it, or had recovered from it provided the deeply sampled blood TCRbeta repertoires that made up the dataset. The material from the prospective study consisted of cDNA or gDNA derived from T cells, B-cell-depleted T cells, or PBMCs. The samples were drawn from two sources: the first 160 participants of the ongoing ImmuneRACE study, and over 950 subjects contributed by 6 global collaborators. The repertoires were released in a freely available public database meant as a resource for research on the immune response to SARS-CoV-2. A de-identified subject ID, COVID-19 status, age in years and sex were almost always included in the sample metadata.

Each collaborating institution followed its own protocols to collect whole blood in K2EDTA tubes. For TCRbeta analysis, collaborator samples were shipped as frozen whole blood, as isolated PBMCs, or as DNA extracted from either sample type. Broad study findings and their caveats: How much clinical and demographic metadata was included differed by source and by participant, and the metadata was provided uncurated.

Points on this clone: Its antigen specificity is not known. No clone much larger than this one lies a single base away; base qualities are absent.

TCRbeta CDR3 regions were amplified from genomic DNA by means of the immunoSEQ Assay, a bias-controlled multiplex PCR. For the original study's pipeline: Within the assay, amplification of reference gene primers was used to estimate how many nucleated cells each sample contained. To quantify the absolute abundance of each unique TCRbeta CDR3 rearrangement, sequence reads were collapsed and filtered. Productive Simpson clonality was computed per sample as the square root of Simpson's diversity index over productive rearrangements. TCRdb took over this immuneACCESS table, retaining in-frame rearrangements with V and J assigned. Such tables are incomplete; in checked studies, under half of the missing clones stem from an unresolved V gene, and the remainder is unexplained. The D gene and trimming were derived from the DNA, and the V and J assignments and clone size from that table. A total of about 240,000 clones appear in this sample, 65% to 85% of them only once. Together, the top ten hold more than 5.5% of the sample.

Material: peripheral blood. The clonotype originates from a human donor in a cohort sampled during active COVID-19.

The CDR3 sequence is CASSPDRSGQPQHF. The nucleotide sequence is given as TGTGCCAGCAGCCCGGACAGGTCTGGCCAGCCCCAGCATTTT. The receptor chain draws on TRBV5-4 and TRBJ1-5; 7 central bases correspond to TRBD1. The CDR3 spans 14 residues, from the cysteine through the phenylalanine. The only DNA kept is the CDR3, 42 bases in frame from the first base. CDR1 and CDR2, per the germline V gene (reference sequence), are SGHNT and YYREEE. Trimmed from V: 4 bases; trimmed from J: 7 bases; junction bases lacking a gene match: 8.